The 9 T cell receptor beta chains below were found in one sample sequenced in a study of T cells expressing NK-cell markers. TCRdb re-analyzed the 5' RACE reads; it lists each CDR3 protein once, without DNA. The sample includes about half a million distinct CDR3 sequences. Material for sequencing was blood T cells: a sorted CD56 or NKG2C T cell subset, CD4+ or CD8+ T cells, or bulk PBMC T cells (not recorded which). These receptors all stem from a woman in her forties or fifties in good health.

V usage is TRBV12-3 or TRBV12-4 and J usage is TRBJ1-1; the D call of TRBD1 rests on TCRdb alone, since no DNA is present to check it. CDR3 length: 13 amino acids. The CDR3 sequence is CASSLAGAGQAFF.

CDR3 in amino acids: CASSLAGTLQETQYF. This chain joins TRBV7-9 and TRBJ2-5; TCRdb reports TRBD2, a call that lacks DNA to check it against. The V gene's germline CDR1 is SEHNR and CDR2 FQNEAQ (reference sequence). CDR3 length equals 15 residues.

This chain joins TRBV2 and TRBJ2-5; TCRdb's D call of TRBD1 is untestable without DNA. The CDR3 consists of 13 residues. Looked up from germline, CDR1 is SNHLY and CDR2 is FYNNEI. CDR3 residues: CASVRENQETQYF.

The V call is TRBV5-1, the J call TRBJ2-3; TCRdb's D call, TRBD1, is unchecked because there is no DNA. This CDR3 has 16 amino acids. CDR1 and CDR2 (germline): SGHRS, YFSETQ. The CDR3 protein is CASSLGRGAPPDTQYF.

Here the CDR3 reads CASSFSGTNQYF. The gene calls are TRBV12-3 or TRBV12-4 and TRBJ2-5; the D call of TRBD1 rests on TCRdb alone, since no DNA is present to check it. The CDR3 is 12 amino acids.

The chain uses TRBV7-2 and TRBJ2-7; TCRdb outputs TRBD1, but without DNA this stays unchecked. The V gene's germline CDR1 is SGHTA and CDR2 FQGNSA. The CDR3 is made up of 14 amino acids. The CDR3 sequence: CASIISAGPHEQYF. Full variable domain (remainder filled in from reference TRBV7-2 and TRBJ2-7): GAGVSQSPSNKVTEKGKDVELRCDPISGHTALYWYRQSLGQGLEFLIYFQGNSAPDKSGLPSDRFSAERTGGSVSTLTIQRTQQEDSAVYLCASIISAGPHEQYFGPGTRLTVT.

The chain links TRBV10-2 to TRBJ2-5; TCRdb lists TRBD2, though no DNA is available to test this call. Germline CDR1 is WSHSY and CDR2 is SAAADI. The CDR3 sequence is 16 residues long. CDR3 amino acids: CASSLGLAGVGETQYF.

The genes are TRBV3-1 and TRBJ2-1. The CDR3 covers 12 residues. Germline V gene sequence: CDR1 LGHDT, CDR2 YNNKEL (reference sequence). CDR3 loop: CASSQLKYEQFF.

The V and J genes are TRBV27 and TRBJ2-2; TCRdb lists TRBD1, though no DNA is available to test this call. The V gene's germline CDR1 is MNHEY and CDR2 SMNVEV (reference sequence). This CDR3 region has 17 residues. CDR3 loop: CASSTPTGTGAFGELFF.